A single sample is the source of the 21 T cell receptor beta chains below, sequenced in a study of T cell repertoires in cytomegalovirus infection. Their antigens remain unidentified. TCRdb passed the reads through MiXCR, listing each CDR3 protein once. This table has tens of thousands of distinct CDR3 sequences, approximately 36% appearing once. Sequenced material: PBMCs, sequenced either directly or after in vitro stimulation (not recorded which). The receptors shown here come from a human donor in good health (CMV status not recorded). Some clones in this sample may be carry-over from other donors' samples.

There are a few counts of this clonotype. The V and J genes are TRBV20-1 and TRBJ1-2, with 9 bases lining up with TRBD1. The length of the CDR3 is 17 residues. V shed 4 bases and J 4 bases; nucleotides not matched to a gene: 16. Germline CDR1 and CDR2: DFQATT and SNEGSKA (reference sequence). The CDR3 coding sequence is TGCAGTGCTACCGTTCGACCTGAACAGGGGGCTGGCTATGGCTACACCTTC. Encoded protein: CSATVRPEQGAGYGYTF.

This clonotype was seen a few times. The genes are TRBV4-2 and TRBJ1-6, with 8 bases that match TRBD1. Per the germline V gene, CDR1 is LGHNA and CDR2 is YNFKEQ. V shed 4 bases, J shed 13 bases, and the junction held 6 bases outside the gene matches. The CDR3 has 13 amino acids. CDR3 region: CASSPGQGRPLHF. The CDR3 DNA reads TGTGCCAGCAGCCCTGGACAGGGTCGTCCCCTCCACTTT.

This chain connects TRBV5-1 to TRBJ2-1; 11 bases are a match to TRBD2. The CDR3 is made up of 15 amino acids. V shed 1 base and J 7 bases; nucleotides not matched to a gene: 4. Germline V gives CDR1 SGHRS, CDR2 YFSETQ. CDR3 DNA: TGCGCCAGCAGCTTGACTAGCGGGAGATCGAATGAGCAGTTCTTC. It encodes CASSLTSGRSNEQFF.

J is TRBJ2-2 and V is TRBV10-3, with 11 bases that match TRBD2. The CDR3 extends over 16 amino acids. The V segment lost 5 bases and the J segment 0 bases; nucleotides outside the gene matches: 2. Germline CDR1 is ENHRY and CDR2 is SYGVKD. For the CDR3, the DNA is TGTGCCATCAGTCCGACTAGCGGGACGAACACCGGGGAGCTGTTTTTT. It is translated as CAISPTSGTNTGELFF.

CDR3 bases: TGCGCCAGCAGCTTGGTGGGTATGAACACTGAAGCTTTCTTT. This gives the protein CASSLVGMNTEAFF. V gene TRBV5-1 combines with J gene TRBJ1-1, with D unresolved. Trimming took 0 bases from V and 0 from J, leaving 6 bases between them. This CDR3 region has 14 residues. Germline V gene sequence: CDR1 SGHRS, CDR2 YFSETQ.

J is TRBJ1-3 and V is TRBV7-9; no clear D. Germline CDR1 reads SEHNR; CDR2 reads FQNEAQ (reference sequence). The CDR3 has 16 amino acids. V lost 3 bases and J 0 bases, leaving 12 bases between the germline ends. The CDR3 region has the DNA TGTGCCAGCAGCTTTGCCCCCCCGGCCTCTGGAAACACCATATATTTT. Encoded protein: CASSFAPPASGNTIYF.

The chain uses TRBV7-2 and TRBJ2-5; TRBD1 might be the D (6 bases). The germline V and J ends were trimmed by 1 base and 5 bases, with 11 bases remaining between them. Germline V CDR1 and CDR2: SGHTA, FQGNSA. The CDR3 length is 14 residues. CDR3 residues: CASSLVWGRETQYF. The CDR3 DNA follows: TGTGCCAGCAGCTTAGTCTGGGGGCGGGAGACCCAGTACTTC.

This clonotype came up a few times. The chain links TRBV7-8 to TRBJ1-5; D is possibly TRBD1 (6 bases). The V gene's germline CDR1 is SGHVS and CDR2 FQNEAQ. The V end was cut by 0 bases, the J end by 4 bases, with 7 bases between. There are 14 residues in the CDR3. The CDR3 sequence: CASSLAGGNQPQHF. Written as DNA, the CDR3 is TGTGCCAGCAGCTTAGCAGGGGGGAATCAGCCCCAGCATTTT.

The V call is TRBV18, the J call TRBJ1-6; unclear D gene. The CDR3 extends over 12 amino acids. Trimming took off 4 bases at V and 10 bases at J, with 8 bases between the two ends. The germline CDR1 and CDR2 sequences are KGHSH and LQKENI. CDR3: CASSLPSSPLHF. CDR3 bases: TGTGCCAGCTCACTCCCGTCGTCACCCCTCCACTTT.

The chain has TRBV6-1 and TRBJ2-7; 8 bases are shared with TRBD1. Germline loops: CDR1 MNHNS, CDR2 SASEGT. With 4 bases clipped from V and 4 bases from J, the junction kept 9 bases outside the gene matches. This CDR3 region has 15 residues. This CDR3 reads CASSVVDRGSYEQYF. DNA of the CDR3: TGTGCCAGCAGTGTGGTCGACAGGGGCAGTTACGAGCAGTACTTC.

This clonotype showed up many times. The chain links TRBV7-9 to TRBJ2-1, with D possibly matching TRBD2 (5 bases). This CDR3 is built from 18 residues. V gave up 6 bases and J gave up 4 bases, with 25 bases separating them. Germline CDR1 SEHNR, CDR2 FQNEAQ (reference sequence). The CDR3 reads CASRQDPGLTAGYNEQFF. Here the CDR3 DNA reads TGTGCCAGCAGGCAAGACCCCGGACTCACTGCCGGGTACAATGAGCAGTTCTTC.

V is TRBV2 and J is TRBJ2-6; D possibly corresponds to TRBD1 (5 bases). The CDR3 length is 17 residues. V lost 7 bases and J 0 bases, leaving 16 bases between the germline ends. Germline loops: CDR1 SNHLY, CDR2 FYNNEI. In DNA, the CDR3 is TGTGCCAGCATTGGACAAAGTCAAGGCTCTGGGGCCAACGTCCTGACTTTC. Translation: CASIGQSQGSGANVLTF.

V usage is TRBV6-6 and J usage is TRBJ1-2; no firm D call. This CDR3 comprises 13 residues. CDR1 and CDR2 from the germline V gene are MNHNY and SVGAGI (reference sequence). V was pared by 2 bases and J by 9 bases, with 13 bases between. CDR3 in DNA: TGTGCCAGCAGTTACGAACAGCCCGGTAGCTACACCTTC. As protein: CASSYEQPGSYTF.

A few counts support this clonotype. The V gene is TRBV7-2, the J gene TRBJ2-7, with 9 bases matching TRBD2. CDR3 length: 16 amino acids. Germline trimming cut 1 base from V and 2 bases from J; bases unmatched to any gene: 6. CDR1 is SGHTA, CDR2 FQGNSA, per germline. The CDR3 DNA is TGTGCCAGCAGCTTAGACCCGGGACTAGCCGCCTACGAGCAGTACTTC. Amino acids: CASSLDPGLAAYEQYF.

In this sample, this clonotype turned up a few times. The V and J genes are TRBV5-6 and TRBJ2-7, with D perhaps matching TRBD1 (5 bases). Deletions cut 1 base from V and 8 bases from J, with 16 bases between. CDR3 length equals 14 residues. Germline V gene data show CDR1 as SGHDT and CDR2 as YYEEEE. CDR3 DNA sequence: TGTGCCAGCAGCTTGCTCAGGGCCCCGCCCCAGCAGTACTTC. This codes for CASSLLRAPPQQYF.

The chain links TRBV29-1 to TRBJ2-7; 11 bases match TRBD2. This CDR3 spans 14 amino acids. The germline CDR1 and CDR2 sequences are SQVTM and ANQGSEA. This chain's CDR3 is CSADTSGSSYEQYF. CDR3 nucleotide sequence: TGCAGTGCCGATACTAGCGGGAGTTCCTACGAGCAGTACTTC.

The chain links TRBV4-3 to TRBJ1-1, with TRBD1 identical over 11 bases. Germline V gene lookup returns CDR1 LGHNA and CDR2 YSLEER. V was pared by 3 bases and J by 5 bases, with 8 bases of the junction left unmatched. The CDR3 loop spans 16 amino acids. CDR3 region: CASSQETGQGGTEAFF. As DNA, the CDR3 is TGCGCCAGCAGCCAGGAAACGGGACAGGGGGGGACTGAAGCTTTCTTT.

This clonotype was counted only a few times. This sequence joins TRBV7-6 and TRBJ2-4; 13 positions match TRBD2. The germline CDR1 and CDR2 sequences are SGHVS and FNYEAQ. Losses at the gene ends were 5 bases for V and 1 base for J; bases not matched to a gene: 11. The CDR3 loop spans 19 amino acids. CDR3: CASSQTSGRADLAKNIQYF. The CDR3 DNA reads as TGTGCCAGCAGCCAAACTAGCGGGAGGGCCGACTTGGCCAAAAACATTCAGTACTTC. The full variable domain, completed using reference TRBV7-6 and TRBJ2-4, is GAGVSQSPRYKVTKRGQDVALRCDPISGHVSLYWYRQALGQGPEFLTYFNYEAQQDKSGLPNDRFSAERPEGSISTLTIQRTEQRDSAMYRCASSQTSGRADLAKNIQYFGAGTRLSVL.

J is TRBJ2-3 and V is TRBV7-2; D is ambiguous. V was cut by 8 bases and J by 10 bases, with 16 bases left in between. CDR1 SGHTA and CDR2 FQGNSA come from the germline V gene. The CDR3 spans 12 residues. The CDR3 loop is CASGSLPPPQYF. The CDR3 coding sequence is TGTGCCAGCGGTTCCCTACCTCCTCCGCAGTATTTT.

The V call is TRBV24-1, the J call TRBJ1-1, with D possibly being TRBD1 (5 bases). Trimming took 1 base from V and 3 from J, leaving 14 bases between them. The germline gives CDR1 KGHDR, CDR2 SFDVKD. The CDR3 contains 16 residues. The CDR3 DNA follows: TGTGCCACCAGTGATTTTTGCGCCGTCAGGGACACTGAAGCTTTCTTT. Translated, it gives CATSDFCAVRDTEAFF.

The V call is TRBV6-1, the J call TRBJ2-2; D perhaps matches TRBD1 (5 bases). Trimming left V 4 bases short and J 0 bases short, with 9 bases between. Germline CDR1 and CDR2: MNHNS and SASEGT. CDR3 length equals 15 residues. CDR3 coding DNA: TGTGCCAGCAGTGCAGGACACGCGAACACCGGGGAGCTGTTTTTT. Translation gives CASSAGHANTGELFF.